A selection of T cell receptor beta chains follows, all from one sample in a study of identical twins. TCRdb itself ran the 5' RACE reads through MiXCR, one entry per CDR3 protein. The table lists around 960,000 distinct CDR3 sequences, around an eighth of them singletons. These data also formed part of another study, on yellow fever vaccine responses in identical twins.

The sequencing input was PBMCs. All receptors derive from a woman aged 18-29 years in good health. The CDR3 runs from the conserved cysteine through the conserved F or W. Each record gives: CDR3 length, V gene, J gene, D gene, clone size, CDR3 protein, CDR3 DNA. A D gene is named only where the DNA matches it firmly. Rows may omit the clone size; those that give it use once, few, many or a size class.

CDR3 length: 12; V gene: TRBV5-1; J gene: TRBJ2-4; D gene: -; clone size: many; CDR3 protein: CASSLQVGIQYF; CDR3 DNA: TGCGCCAGCAGCTTGCAGGTTGGCATTCAGTACTTC
CDR3 length: 15; V gene: TRBV6-1; J gene: TRBJ1-1; D gene: TRBD1; clone size: few; CDR3 protein: CASSPETGGNTEAFF; CDR3 DNA: TGTGCCAGCAGTCCCGAGACAGGGGGGAACACTGAAGCTTTCTTT
CDR3 length: 18; V gene: TRBV6-2/TRBV6-3; J gene: TRBJ2-3; D gene: -; clone size: few; CDR3 protein: CASSWHRVYTGDTDTQYF; CDR3 DNA: TGTGCCAGCAGTTGGCACAGGGTATATACGGGGGACACAGATACGCAGTATTTT
CDR3 length: 17; V gene: TRBV12-3/TRBV12-4; J gene: TRBJ1-5; D gene: -; clone size: -; CDR3 protein: CASSLGTIVNINQPQHF; CDR3 DNA: TGTGCCAGCAGTTTAGGGACCATCGTAAATATCAATCAGCCCCAGCATTTT
CDR3 length: 15; V gene: TRBV7-9; J gene: TRBJ2-7; D gene: TRBD2; clone size: many; CDR3 protein: CASSFRTSAWYEQYF; CDR3 DNA: TGTGCCAGCAGCTTCCGTACTAGCGCCTGGTACGAGCAGTACTTC
CDR3 length: 14; V gene: TRBV28; J gene: TRBJ1-4; D gene: -; clone size: few; CDR3 protein: CASRAPSRGGLLFF; CDR3 DNA: TGTGCCAGCAGGGCCCCGTCGCGGGGCGGTCTACTGTTTTTT
CDR3 length: 17; V gene: TRBV28; J gene: TRBJ2-5; D gene: -; clone size: -; CDR3 protein: CASSSPGMAEGSETQYF; CDR3 DNA: TGTGCCAGCAGTTCTCCAGGGATGGCGGAAGGATCGGAGACCCAGTACTTC
CDR3 length: 13; V gene: TRBV20-1; J gene: TRBJ1-1; D gene: TRBD1; clone size: few; CDR3 protein: CSALKGANTEAFF; CDR3 DNA: TGCAGTGCACTGAAGGGGGCGAACACTGAAGCTTTCTTT
CDR3 length: 17; V gene: TRBV29-1; J gene: TRBJ1-1; D gene: TRBD1; clone size: -; CDR3 protein: CSVDGTGGSEMNTEAFF; CDR3 DNA: TGCAGCGTTGATGGGACAGGGGGCTCTGAAATGAACACTGAAGCTTTCTTT
CDR3 length: 16; V gene: TRBV21-1; J gene: TRBJ2-5; D gene: -; clone size: -; CDR3 protein: CASSKALAGAQETQYF; CDR3 DNA: TGTGCCAGCAGCAAAGCGCTCGCAGGGGCGCAAGAGACCCAGTACTTC
CDR3 length: 15; V gene: TRBV6-1; J gene: TRBJ2-1; D gene: -; clone size: -; CDR3 protein: CASSEDVSSYNEQFF; CDR3 DNA: TGTGCCAGCAGTGAAGATGTGAGCTCCTACAATGAGCAGTTCTTC
CDR3 length: 15; V gene: TRBV5-1; J gene: TRBJ2-6; D gene: -; clone size: few; CDR3 protein: CASSLEASGANVLTF; CDR3 DNA: TGCGCCAGCAGCTTGGAGGCCTCTGGGGCCAACGTCCTGACTTTC
CDR3 length: 13; V gene: TRBV10-3; J gene: TRBJ1-2; D gene: -; clone size: few; CDR3 protein: CAIQGTVGYGYTF; CDR3 DNA: TGTGCCATTCAGGGGACGGTGGGCTATGGCTACACCTTC
CDR3 length: 19; V gene: TRBV11-2; J gene: TRBJ2-1; D gene: TRBD2; clone size: -; CDR3 protein: CASSLYPPTSGRAGNEQFF; CDR3 DNA: TGTGCCAGCAGCTTATATCCCCCGACTAGCGGGAGAGCAGGAAATGAGCAGTTCTTC
CDR3 length: 15; V gene: TRBV12-3/TRBV12-4; J gene: TRBJ1-6; D gene: TRBD1; clone size: -; CDR3 protein: CASNSGTGSNSPLLF; CDR3 DNA: TGTGCCAGCAACTCCGGGACAGGATCAAATTCACCCCTCCTCTTT
CDR3 length: 15; V gene: TRBV7-2; J gene: TRBJ2-5; D gene: -; clone size: few; CDR3 protein: CASSLEGGDQETQYF; CDR3 DNA: TGTGCCAGCAGCTTAGAAGGGGGGGACCAAGAGACCCAGTACTTC
CDR3 length: 17; V gene: TRBV6-2/TRBV6-3; J gene: TRBJ2-2; D gene: -; clone size: few; CDR3 protein: CASSYRGGYANTGELFF; CDR3 DNA: TGTGCCAGCAGTTACAGGGGGGGATACGCGAACACCGGGGAGCTGTTTTTT
CDR3 length: 13; V gene: TRBV12-3/TRBV12-4; J gene: TRBJ2-1; D gene: -; clone size: few; CDR3 protein: CASRPPSYNEQFF; CDR3 DNA: TGTGCCAGTCGACCCCCCTCCTACAATGAGCAGTTCTTC
CDR3 length: 15; V gene: TRBV7-6; J gene: TRBJ2-7; D gene: TRBD2; clone size: few; CDR3 protein: CASSLALADSYEQYF; CDR3 DNA: TGTGCCAGCAGCTTAGCTCTAGCGGACTCCTACGAGCAGTACTTC
CDR3 length: 14; V gene: TRBV23-1; J gene: TRBJ2-1; D gene: -; clone size: -; CDR3 protein: CASCGRVPYNEQFF; CDR3 DNA: TGCGCCAGCTGCGGCCGGGTTCCCTACAATGAGCAGTTCTTC
CDR3 length: 14; V gene: TRBV10-2; J gene: TRBJ2-2; D gene: -; clone size: few; CDR3 protein: CASSSASNTGELFF; CDR3 DNA: TGCGCCAGCAGCTCAGCTTCGAACACCGGGGAGCTGTTTTTT
CDR3 length: 17; V gene: TRBV6-2/TRBV6-3; J gene: TRBJ2-1; D gene: TRBD2; clone size: few; CDR3 protein: CASSYGGAGVRYNEQFF; CDR3 DNA: TGTGCCAGCAGTTACGGGGGAGCGGGAGTACGATACAATGAGCAGTTCTTC
CDR3 length: 15; V gene: TRBV2; J gene: TRBJ2-1; D gene: TRBD2; clone size: few; CDR3 protein: CASSGLAGRRNEQFF; CDR3 DNA: TGTGCCAGCAGCGGACTAGCGGGGCGTAGGAATGAGCAGTTCTTC
CDR3 length: 16; V gene: TRBV3-1; J gene: TRBJ2-2; D gene: -; clone size: many; CDR3 protein: CASSQGGAGNTGELFF; CDR3 DNA: TGTGCCAGCAGCCAAGGCGGGGCAGGGAACACCGGGGAGCTGTTTTTT
CDR3 length: 12; V gene: TRBV29-1; J gene: TRBJ2-2; D gene: -; clone size: -; CDR3 protein: CSVDSLAGELFF; CDR3 DNA: TGCAGCGTGGACAGTCTTGCCGGGGAGCTGTTTTTT
CDR3 length: 16; V gene: TRBV7-8; J gene: TRBJ2-5; D gene: TRBD2; clone size: few; CDR3 protein: CASSTPRHRGGETQYF; CDR3 DNA: TGTGCCAGCAGCACCCCCCGACACCGGGGGGGAGAGACCCAGTACTTC
CDR3 length: 15; V gene: TRBV11-3; J gene: TRBJ1-2; D gene: -; clone size: -; CDR3 protein: CASSLSPQAHYGYTF; CDR3 DNA: TGTGCCAGCAGCTTGTCCCCGCAGGCACACTATGGCTACACCTTC
CDR3 length: 16; V gene: TRBV7-2; J gene: TRBJ1-5; D gene: TRBD1; clone size: few; CDR3 protein: CASSLVFTGGNQPQHF; CDR3 DNA: TGTGCCAGCAGCTTAGTTTTTACAGGGGGCAATCAGCCCCAGCATTTT
CDR3 length: 14; V gene: TRBV20-1; J gene: TRBJ1-6; D gene: TRBD1; clone size: -; CDR3 protein: CSARRDREVAPLHF; CDR3 DNA: TGCAGTGCTAGAAGGGACAGGGAGGTTGCACCCCTCCACTTT
CDR3 length: 14; V gene: TRBV6-5; J gene: TRBJ1-3; D gene: -; clone size: few; CDR3 protein: CASSYGQRRNTIYF; CDR3 DNA: TGTGCCAGCAGTTACGGACAGAGGAGAAACACCATATATTTT